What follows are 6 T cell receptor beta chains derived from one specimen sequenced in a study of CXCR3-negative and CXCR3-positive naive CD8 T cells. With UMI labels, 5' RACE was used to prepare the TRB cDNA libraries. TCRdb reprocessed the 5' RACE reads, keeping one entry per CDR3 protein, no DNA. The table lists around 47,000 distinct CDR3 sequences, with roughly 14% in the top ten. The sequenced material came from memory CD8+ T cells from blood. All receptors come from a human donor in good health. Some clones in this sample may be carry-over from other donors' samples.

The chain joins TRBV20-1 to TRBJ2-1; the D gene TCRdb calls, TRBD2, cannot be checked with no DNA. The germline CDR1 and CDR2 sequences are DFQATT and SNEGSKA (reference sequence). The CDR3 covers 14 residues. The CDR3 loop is CSAKTSGDYNEQFF.

CDR3 sequence reads: CASSFTGRSPREQYF. V usage is TRBV5-1 and J usage is TRBJ2-3; TCRdb gives TRBD2 as the D gene, but with no DNA this cannot be confirmed. CDR3 length: 15 residues. In germline, CDR1 is SGHRS, CDR2 YFSETQ.

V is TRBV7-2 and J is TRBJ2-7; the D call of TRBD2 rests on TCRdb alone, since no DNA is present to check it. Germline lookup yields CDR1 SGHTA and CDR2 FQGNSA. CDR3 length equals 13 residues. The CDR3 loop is CASSLGGRDEQYF.

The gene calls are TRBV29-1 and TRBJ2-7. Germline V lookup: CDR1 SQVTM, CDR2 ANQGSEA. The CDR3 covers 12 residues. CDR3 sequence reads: CSAAGNSYEQYF.

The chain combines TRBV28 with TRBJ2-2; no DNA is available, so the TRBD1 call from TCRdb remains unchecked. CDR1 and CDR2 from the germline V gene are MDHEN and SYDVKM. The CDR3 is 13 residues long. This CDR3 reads CASSLGGTGELFF.

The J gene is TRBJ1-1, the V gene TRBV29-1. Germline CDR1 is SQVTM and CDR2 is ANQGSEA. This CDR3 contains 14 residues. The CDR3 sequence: CSVENGREGTEAFF.